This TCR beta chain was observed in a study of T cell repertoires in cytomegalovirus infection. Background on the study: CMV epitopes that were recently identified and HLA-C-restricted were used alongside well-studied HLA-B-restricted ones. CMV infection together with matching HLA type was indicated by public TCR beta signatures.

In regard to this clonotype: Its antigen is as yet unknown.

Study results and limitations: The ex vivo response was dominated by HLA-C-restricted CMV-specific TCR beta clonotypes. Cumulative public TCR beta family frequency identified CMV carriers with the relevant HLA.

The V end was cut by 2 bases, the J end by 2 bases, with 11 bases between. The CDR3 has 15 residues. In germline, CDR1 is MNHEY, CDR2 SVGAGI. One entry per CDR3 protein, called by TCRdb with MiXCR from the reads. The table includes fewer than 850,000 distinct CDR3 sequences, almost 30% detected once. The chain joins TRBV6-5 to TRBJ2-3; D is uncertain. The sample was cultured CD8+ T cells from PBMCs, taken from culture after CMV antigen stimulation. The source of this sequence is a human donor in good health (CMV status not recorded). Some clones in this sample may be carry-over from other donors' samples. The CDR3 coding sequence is TGTGCCAGCAGTTACGGCGACCTCTTCACAGATACGCAGTATTTT. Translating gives CASSYGDLFTDTQYF.